The clone carrying this T cell receptor (beta chain) was counted at least ten times. This record belongs to a study of T cells in Graves' hyperthyroidism and ophthalmopathy. Newly diagnosed hyperthyroidism, duration under 2 months, in patients aged 18 to 65. V lost 3 bases to trimming and J lost 4 bases, with 9 bases between them. The CDR3 is 14 amino acids. CDR1 and CDR2 from the germline V gene are LGHDT and YNNKEL (reference sequence). TCR beta CDR3 sequences were amplified from RNA transcripts. Initially, a first-round RT-PCR of the TCR CDR3 employed the HTBI primer set. MiXCR was run by TCRdb on the multiplex PCR reads, yielding one entry per CDR3 protein. The data contain about 570,000 distinct CDR3 sequences, approximately 15% of them singletons.

The chain employs TRBV3-1 and TRBJ2-2, with a weak D call TRBD1 (7 bases). Sequencing input: blood. This sequence originates from a woman aged 40 to 50 with Graves' hyperthyroidism. This CDR3 is CASSQQGGTGELFF. The CDR3 DNA reads TGTGCCAGCAGCCAGCAGGGGGGCACCGGGGAGCTGTTTTTT. Drawing the rest from reference TRBV3-1 and TRBJ2-2, the complete variable domain is DTAVSQTPKYLVTQMGNDKSIKCEQNLGHDTMYWYKQDSKKFLKIMFSYNNKELIINETVPNRFSPKSPDKAHLNLHINSLELGDSAVYFCASSQQGGTGELFFGEGSRLTVL.